The T cell receptor (beta chain) under discussion was sequenced for a study of T cell repertoires in cytomegalovirus infection. Study-level background: Public TCR beta signatures marked donors with CMV infection and the matching HLA.

The germline CDR1 and CDR2 sequences are DFQATT and SNEGSKA (reference sequence). V gave up 1 base and J gave up 2 bases, with 18 bases separating them. This CDR3 spans 16 amino acids. Study observations and caveats: Dominating the ex vivo response were TCR beta clonotypes that were CMV-specific and HLA-C-restricted. There were carriers of CMV plus the relevant HLA, and cumulative public TCR beta family frequency identified them.

As to this clonotype: Its antigen is as yet unknown.

MiXCR, run by TCRdb on the reads, gives a single entry per CDR3 protein. The sample carries under 300,000 distinct CDR3 sequences, 15% to 20% recorded once. The TCR originated in a human donor in good health (CMV status not recorded). Some clones in this sample may be carry-over from other donors' samples. Sequencing was carried out using CD8+ T cells from PBMCs. The chain carries TRBV20-1 and TRBJ2-7; maybe TRBD1 (5 bases). The CDR3 protein is CSARGPPGFGTYEQYF. In DNA form, the CDR3 reads TGCAGTGCTAGAGGCCCGCCAGGGTTTGGGACCTACGAGCAGTACTTC.